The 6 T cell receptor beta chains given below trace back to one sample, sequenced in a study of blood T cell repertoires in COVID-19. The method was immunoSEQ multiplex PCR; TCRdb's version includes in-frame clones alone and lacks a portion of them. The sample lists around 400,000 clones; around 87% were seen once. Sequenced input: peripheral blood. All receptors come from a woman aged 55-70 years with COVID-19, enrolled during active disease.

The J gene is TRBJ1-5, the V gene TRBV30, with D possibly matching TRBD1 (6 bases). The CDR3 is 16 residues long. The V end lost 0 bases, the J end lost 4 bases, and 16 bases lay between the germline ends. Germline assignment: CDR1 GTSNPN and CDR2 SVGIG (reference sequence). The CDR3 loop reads CAWSVFAGTPNQPQHF. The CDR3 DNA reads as TGTGCCTGGAGTGTATTTGCCGGGACACCGAATCAGCCCCAGCATTTT.

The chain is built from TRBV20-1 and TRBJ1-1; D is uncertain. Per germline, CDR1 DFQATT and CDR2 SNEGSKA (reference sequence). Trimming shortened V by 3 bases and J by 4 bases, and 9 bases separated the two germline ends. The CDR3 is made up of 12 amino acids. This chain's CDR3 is CSASSGGTEAFF. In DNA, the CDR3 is TGCAGTGCTAGTTCGGGTGGCACTGAAGCTTTCTTT.

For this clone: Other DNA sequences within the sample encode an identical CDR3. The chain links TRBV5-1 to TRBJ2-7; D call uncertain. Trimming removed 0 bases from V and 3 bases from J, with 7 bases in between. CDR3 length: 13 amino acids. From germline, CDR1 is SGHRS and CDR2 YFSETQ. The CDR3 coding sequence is TGCGCCAGCAGCTTGGGAGAGTACTACGAGCAGTACTTC. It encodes CASSLGEYYEQYF.

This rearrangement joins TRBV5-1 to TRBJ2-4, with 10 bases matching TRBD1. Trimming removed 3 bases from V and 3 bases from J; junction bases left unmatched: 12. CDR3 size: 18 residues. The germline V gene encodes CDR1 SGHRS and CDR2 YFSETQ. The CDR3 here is CASSWGDRGWGFKNIQYF. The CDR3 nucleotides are TGCGCCAGCAGCTGGGGGGACAGGGGCTGGGGATTCAAAAACATTCAGTACTTC.

CDR3 in amino acids: CAWGGQVATNEKLFF. The CDR3, as DNA: TGTGCCTGGGGCGGACAGGTTGCAACTAATGAAAAACTGTTTTTT. V and J are TRBV30 and TRBJ1-4, with TRBD1 matching 7 bases. Trimming cost V 5 bases and J 0 bases; bases outside gene matches: 6. The CDR3 consists of 15 residues. Germline CDR1 and CDR2: GTSNPN and SVGIG (reference sequence).

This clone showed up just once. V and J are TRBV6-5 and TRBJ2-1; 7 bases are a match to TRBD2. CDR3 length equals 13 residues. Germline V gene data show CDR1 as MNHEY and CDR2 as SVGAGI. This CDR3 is CVTEPGGYNEQFF. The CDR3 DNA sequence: TGTGTGACGGAACCGGGAGGATACAATGAGCAGTTCTTC.